A few counts support the clone carrying this T cell receptor beta chain. The V gene's germline CDR1 is SGHTA and CDR2 FQGNSA. CDR3 size: 15 residues. V shed 2 bases and J shed 4 bases, with 12 bases lying between them. Assay used: immunoSEQ multiplex PCR; TCRdb lists only in-frame clones, some missing. The sample holds 95,000 to 130,000 clones, 88% seen once. The sample comes from a study of control samples from healthy donors and cancer patients. Sequenced: blood. The clonotype originates from a woman in her 70s in good health. This sequence joins TRBV7-2 and TRBJ1-3, with no clear D. The CDR3, as DNA: TGTGCCAGCAGCTTATCAAGAGGGCTCGGAAACACCATATATTTT. This sequence encodes CASSLSRGLGNTIYF.